The rows below give T cell receptor beta chains drawn from one sample of a study of blood T cell repertoires in COVID-19. The repertoire was sequenced with immunoSEQ multiplex PCR; TCRdb's copy has only in-frame clones and lacks some. The data show 150,000 to 200,000 clones, about four fifths seen once. The sample taken for sequencing was peripheral blood. These receptors all come from a woman in her fifties or sixties with COVID-19, enrolled during active disease. The CDR3 runs from the conserved cysteine through the conserved F or W. A D gene is named only where the DNA matches it firmly. Size is stated for part of the rows, as once, few or many counts, or as a class when the clone is expanded.

d_gene: TRBD2; j_gene: TRBJ2-3; abundance: -; v_gene: TRBV7-9; CDR3aa: CASSLGLAGDTQYF; CDR3nt: TGTGCCAGCAGCTTAGGACTAGCGGGAGATACGCAGTATTTT
d_gene: -; j_gene: TRBJ1-1; abundance: few; v_gene: TRBV6-5; CDR3aa: CASSKSPHRSEAFF; CDR3nt: TGTGCCAGCAGTAAAAGCCCCCATCGATCTGAAGCTTTCTTT
d_gene: -; j_gene: TRBJ1-2; abundance: few; v_gene: TRBV5-1; CDR3aa: CASSLEGNYGYTF; CDR3nt: TGCGCCAGCAGCTTGGAGGGGAACTATGGCTACACCTTC
d_gene: -; j_gene: TRBJ2-1; abundance: -; v_gene: TRBV7-3; CDR3aa: CASSYTGNEQFF; CDR3nt: TGTGCCAGCAGCTATACGGGAAATGAGCAGTTCTTC
d_gene: -; j_gene: TRBJ2-1; abundance: once; v_gene: TRBV28; CDR3aa: CASRQDRFLAVSSYNEQFF; CDR3nt: TGTGCCAGCAGACAGGACAGGTTTTTAGCGGTGAGCTCCTACAATGAGCAGTTCTTC
d_gene: -; j_gene: TRBJ1-2; abundance: -; v_gene: TRBV11-2; CDR3aa: CASRQVGNYGYTF; CDR3nt: TGTGCCAGCAGACAGGTGGGGAACTATGGCTACACCTTC
d_gene: -; j_gene: TRBJ2-2; abundance: few; v_gene: TRBV7-6; CDR3aa: CASSLDYNGELFF; CDR3nt: TGTGCCAGCAGCTTAGACTACAACGGGGAGCTGTTTTTT
d_gene: TRBD1; j_gene: TRBJ2-6; abundance: -; v_gene: TRBV15; CDR3aa: CATSTTPRQGATGANVLTF; CDR3nt: TGTGCCACCAGCACTACTCCGAGGCAGGGGGCCACGGGGGCCAACGTCCTGACTTTC
d_gene: -; j_gene: TRBJ2-7; abundance: -; v_gene: TRBV7-9; CDR3aa: CASSLVQSYEQYF; CDR3nt: TGTGCCAGCAGCTTAGTCCAATCCTACGAGCAGTACTTC
d_gene: -; j_gene: TRBJ2-1; abundance: -; v_gene: TRBV2; CDR3aa: CASRGGLLGNEQFF; CDR3nt: TGTGCCAGCAGGGGGGGACTCTTAGGCAATGAGCAGTTCTTC
d_gene: -; j_gene: TRBJ1-6; abundance: once; v_gene: TRBV28; CDR3aa: CASSFTQGVNSPLHF; CDR3nt: TGTGCCAGCAGTTTTACGCAGGGTGTGAATTCACCCCTCCACTTT
d_gene: TRBD1; j_gene: TRBJ1-2; abundance: -; v_gene: TRBV18; CDR3aa: CASSPEQGDTYGYTF; CDR3nt: TGTGCCAGCTCACCAGAACAGGGGGATACTTATGGCTACACCTTC
d_gene: TRBD1; j_gene: TRBJ1-2; abundance: -; v_gene: TRBV19; CDR3aa: CASSPGTESYGYTF; CDR3nt: TGTGCCAGTAGTCCGGGGACAGAGAGCTATGGCTACACCTTC
d_gene: TRBD1; j_gene: TRBJ1-1; abundance: few; v_gene: TRBV27; CDR3aa: CASSLQTGGTEAFF; CDR3nt: TGTGCCAGCAGTCTACAGACAGGGGGCACTGAAGCTTTCTTT
d_gene: -; j_gene: TRBJ2-1; abundance: -; v_gene: TRBV19; CDR3aa: CASSILTKPYNEQFF; CDR3nt: TGTGCCAGTAGTATTTTGACTAAACCCTACAATGAGCAGTTCTTC
d_gene: TRBD1; j_gene: TRBJ1-3; abundance: -; v_gene: TRBV5-1; CDR3aa: CASSLGQGTGNTIYF; CDR3nt: TGCGCCAGCAGCTTAGGACAGGGTACTGGAAACACCATATATTTT
d_gene: -; j_gene: TRBJ1-5; abundance: -; v_gene: TRBV4-1; CDR3aa: CASSWDTHSNQPQHF; CDR3nt: TGCGCCAGCAGCTGGGACACCCATAGCAATCAGCCCCAGCATTTT
d_gene: TRBD1; j_gene: TRBJ1-6; abundance: -; v_gene: TRBV5-1; CDR3aa: CASSLQGYDSPLHF; CDR3nt: TGCGCCAGCAGCCTACAGGGGTACGATTCACCCCTCCACTTT
d_gene: -; j_gene: TRBJ2-7; abundance: -; v_gene: TRBV7-6; CDR3aa: CASSVTVSSYEQYF; CDR3nt: TGTGCCAGCAGCGTGACAGTTAGCTCCTACGAGCAGTACTTC
d_gene: TRBD1; j_gene: TRBJ1-1; abundance: -; v_gene: TRBV11-2; CDR3aa: CASSFRGPNTEAFF; CDR3nt: TGTGCCAGCAGCTTCAGGGGGCCGAACACTGAAGCTTTCTTT
d_gene: TRBD1; j_gene: TRBJ2-2; abundance: -; v_gene: TRBV29-1; CDR3aa: CSVFRQGTTGELFF; CDR3nt: TGCAGCGTTTTTAGACAGGGCACCACCGGGGAGCTGTTTTTT
d_gene: TRBD1; j_gene: TRBJ1-4; abundance: -; v_gene: TRBV3-1/TRBV3-2; CDR3aa: CASSPDRGREKLFF; CDR3nt: TGTGCCAGCAGCCCAGACAGGGGACGTGAAAAACTGTTTTTT